These 21 T cell receptor beta chains were all obtained from the same sample, sequenced in a study of blood T cell repertoires in COVID-19. Only in-frame clones appear in the TCRdb table, and some are missing; sequencing was by immunoSEQ multiplex PCR. Of 200,000 to 250,000 clones listed, 75% to 95% are singletons. The source material was PBMCs or T cells enriched from blood (not recorded which). Source of these receptors: a young woman who had recovered from COVID-19.

This clone was found once. This chain joins TRBV7-2 and TRBJ1-2; TRBD1 matches 10 bases. CDR1 SGHTA and CDR2 FQGNSA come from the germline V gene. The CDR3 consists of 14 residues. V shed 3 bases, J shed 7 bases, and the junction held 5 bases outside the gene matches. The DNA for the CDR3 is TGTGCCAGCAGCTTGGGACAGGGGATGAGTGGCTACACCTTC. It is translated as CASSLGQGMSGYTF.

This clone appeared a single time. In nucleotides, the CDR3 is TGTGCCAGTGCCAGGGCAGGTGCAACTAATGAAAAACTGTTTTTT. Translation gives CASARAGATNEKLFF. This chain uses TRBV19 with TRBJ1-4; possibly TRBD1 for D (5 bases). Trimming took off 8 bases at V and 0 bases at J, with 13 bases between the two ends. The CDR3 is 15 amino acids. Germline values: CDR1 LNHDA, CDR2 SQIVND (reference sequence).

The J gene is TRBJ2-7, the V gene TRBV12-3 or TRBV12-4; 7 bases agree with TRBD1. The CDR3 length is 13 residues. V trimming: 6 bases; J trimming: 4 bases; junction bases outside the gene matches: 6. The CDR3 DNA follows: TGTGCCAGCAGCTTGGGACAGTTTTACGAGCAGTACTTC. This encodes CASSLGQFYEQYF.

The sample holds a few counts of this clone. The CDR3 nucleotides read TGTGCCAGCAGTTACTCGGTGGAGAACTACGAGCAGTACTTC. Its protein product is CASSYSVENYEQYF. V gene TRBV6-2 or TRBV6-3 combines with J gene TRBJ2-7; D unclear. Trimming removed 0 bases from V and 3 bases from J, with 9 bases in between. This CDR3 has 14 amino acids. CDR1 and CDR2 (germline): MNHEY, SVGEGT.

This clone was detected a few times. The chain uses TRBV3-1 (or the pseudogene TRBV3-2) and TRBJ1-5, with D hard to call. The germline V gene encodes CDR1 LGHDT and CDR2 YNNKEL (reference sequence). V dropped 3 bases and J dropped 7 bases, with 16 bases sitting between them. This CDR3 spans 15 amino acids. CDR3 in amino acids: CASSHGVPTGQPQHF. The CDR3 nucleotides are TGTGCCAGCAGCCATGGGGTACCCACGGGACAGCCCCAGCATTTT.

Only one count was recorded for this clone. The chain recombines TRBV5-6 with TRBJ2-2; D is perhaps TRBD2 (5 bases). Trimming pared 0 bases from V and 5 bases from J, leaving 8 bases between. Germline V gene lookup returns CDR1 SGHDT and CDR2 YYEEEE. The CDR3 runs to 14 residues. CDR3 residues: CASSLVRGTGELFF. CDR3 in DNA: TGTGCCAGCAGCTTGGTACGGGGAACCGGGGAGCTGTTTTTT.

The CDR3 is CASSPFGGMNTEAFF. In DNA form, the CDR3 reads TGTGCCAGCTCACCGTTCGGGGGGATGAACACTGAAGCTTTCTTT. The rearrangement joins TRBV18 to TRBJ1-1; D perhaps matches TRBD1 (5 bases). The CDR3 length is 15 residues. Between the trimmed V and J ends, which lost 3 bases and 0 bases, there was a span of 11 bases. The germline V gene has CDR1 KGHSH and CDR2 LQKENI.

The genes are TRBV18 and TRBJ1-1; 7 bases are a match to TRBD1. Germline V gene data show CDR1 as KGHSH and CDR2 as LQKENI. The CDR3 length is 14 residues. With V trimmed by 8 bases and J by 2 bases, 8 bases remained unmatched. The CDR3 region is CASLRQGINTEAFF. Here the CDR3 DNA reads TGTGCCAGCCTTAGACAGGGTATAAACACTGAAGCTTTCTTT.

This clone was recorded once. V and J are TRBV4-1 and TRBJ2-3, with 8 bases matching TRBD2. CDR1 MGHRA and CDR2 YSYEKL come from the germline V gene. Trimming cost V 7 bases and J 4 bases; bases outside gene matches: 13. CDR3 size: 16 residues. The CDR3 protein is CASTHSGGAGADTQYF. The CDR3 DNA reads as TGCGCCAGCACCCATTCCGGGGGGGCCGGCGCAGATACGCAGTATTTT.

This clone was recorded a few times. The germline gene is not matched at one end of the junction; a read error may be the cause. V and J are TRBV4-2 and TRBJ2-3; 12 bases fit TRBD2. Germline-derived CDR1 and CDR2 are LGHNA and YNFKEQ. The CDR3 is made up of 16 amino acids. The chain's CDR3 is CASSQDGGLAGSGRVF. The CDR3 region has the DNA TGTGCCAGCAGCCAAGATGGAGGACTAGCGGGATCGGGGCGGGTTTTT.

The gene calls are TRBV3-1 (or the pseudogene TRBV3-2) and TRBJ1-2; TRBD1 matches at 9 bases. V was clipped by 6 bases and J by 8 bases; unmatched bases: 7. This CDR3 spans 13 amino acids. Germline V gene data show CDR1 as LGHDT and CDR2 as YNNKEL (reference sequence). This chain's CDR3 is CASSQGQGWGYTF. Here the CDR3 DNA reads TGTGCCAGCAGTCAGGGACAGGGCTGGGGCTACACCTTC.

The chain couples TRBV24-1 to TRBJ1-2; D remains unclear. Per the germline V gene, CDR1 is KGHDR and CDR2 is SFDVKD. The germline V and J ends were trimmed by 1 base and 7 bases, with 9 bases remaining between them. The CDR3 contains 13 residues. The CDR3 DNA follows: TGTGCCACCAGTGATTTCGGAGGGTCTGGCTACACCTTC. As protein: CATSDFGGSGYTF.

The chain couples TRBV28 to TRBJ2-4; 9 bases line up with TRBD1. Unmatched junction bases numbered 6, after V lost 3 bases and J lost 9 bases. The CDR3 has 14 amino acids. In germline, CDR1 is MDHEN, CDR2 SYDVKM. The CDR3 nucleotides are TGTGCCAGCAGTTTCGGGACAGGGCCAAGCATTCAGTACTTC. It encodes CASSFGTGPSIQYF.

This clone was picked up a small number of times. The genes are TRBV28 and TRBJ1-1; maybe TRBD1 (6 bases). Germline CDR1 reads MDHEN; CDR2 reads SYDVKM. There are 15 residues in the CDR3. V lost 10 bases and J lost 5, with 23 bases in between. This chain's CDR3 is CATVLMAGAGTEAFF. CDR3 DNA: TGTGCCACGGTCTTAATGGCGGGGGCTGGTACTGAAGCTTTCTTT.

V and J are TRBV5-4 and TRBJ2-1, with 9 positions matching TRBD2. V dropped 2 bases and J dropped 9; count of bases not matched to a gene: 12. CDR3 length equals 16 residues. Germline loops: CDR1 SGHNT, CDR2 YYREEE (reference sequence). CDR3 DNA sequence: TGTGCCAGCAGCTTTCGTCAGGGACTAGCTGACGGTGAGCAGTTCTTC. Protein product: CASSFRQGLADGEQFF. Using reference TRBV5-4 and TRBJ2-1 for the parts outside the CDR3, the full variable domain is ETGVTQSPTHLIKTRGQQVTLRCSSQSGHNTVSWYQQALGQGPQFIFQYYREEENGRGNFPPRFSGLQFPNYSSELNVNALELDDSALYLCASSFRQGLADGEQFFGPGTRLTVL.

V and J are TRBV5-1 and TRBJ1-1; 10 nucleotides match TRBD1. Per the germline V gene, CDR1 is SGHRS and CDR2 is YFSETQ. After removal of 7 bases from V and 3 bases from J, the junction contained 3 bases not matched to a gene. This CDR3 region has 13 residues. CDR3 sequence: CASGQGEDTEAFF. CDR3 DNA: TGCGCCAGCGGACAGGGGGAGGACACTGAAGCTTTCTTT.

V is TRBV29-1 and J is TRBJ1-1; D possibly corresponds to TRBD1 (6 bases). Germline V gives CDR1 SQVTM, CDR2 ANQGSEA. The CDR3 is 13 residues long. Trimming pared 5 bases from V and 4 bases from J, leaving 14 bases between. The CDR3 DNA sequence: TGCAGCGTTTGTTTCTCAGGGGCCACTGAAGCTTTCTTT. It codes for CSVCFSGATEAFF.

This clone was seen once. V is TRBV3-1 (or the pseudogene TRBV3-2) and J is TRBJ2-5; D not certain. Trimming removed 3 bases at V and 7 bases at J, with 9 bases between. The CDR3 has 12 residues. Germline CDR1 is LGHDT and CDR2 is YNNKEL (reference sequence). CDR3 bases: TGTGCCAGCAGCCAGGTGCCCGGGACCCAGTACTTC. Translated, it gives CASSQVPGTQYF.

The chain couples TRBV28 to TRBJ1-1; the D gene is possibly TRBD1 (6 bases). Between the trimmed V and J ends, which lost 4 bases and 5 bases, there was a span of 17 bases. Germline V gives CDR1 MDHEN, CDR2 SYDVKM. The CDR3 sequence is 15 residues long. CDR3: CASSSPTGSFTEAFF. Written as DNA, the CDR3 is TGTGCCAGCAGTTCACCGACAGGAAGTTTTACTGAAGCTTTCTTT.

The V call is TRBV6-2 or TRBV6-3, the J call TRBJ1-1; D gene unclear. Germline CDR1 is MNHEY and CDR2 is SVGEGT. The V gene lost 6 bases and the J gene lost 2 bases, with 16 bases spanning the gap. This CDR3 has 15 amino acids. This CDR3 is CASSFRTDLNTEAFF. In nucleotides, the CDR3 is TGTGCCAGCAGCTTCCGGACTGACCTTAACACTGAAGCTTTCTTT.

The J gene is TRBJ2-7, the V gene TRBV11-3, with D possibly TRBD1 on 6 matching bases. Germline CDR1 reads SGHNT; CDR2 reads YENEEA. V was shortened by 3 bases and J by 2 bases, with 8 bases between the two germline ends. The CDR3 is 13 amino acids. CDR3 region: CASSFGQTYEQYF. The DNA for the CDR3 is TGTGCCAGCAGCTTCGGACAGACCTACGAGCAGTACTTC.